Listed below are T cell receptor beta chains from one sample, sequenced in a study of T-cell reconstitution after alpha-beta-depleted transplantation in children. TCRdb passed the PCR reads through MiXCR, listing each CDR3 protein once. The sample has around 300,000 distinct CDR3 sequences; 9.5% to 13% are singletons. The specimen comprised peripheral blood, sampled 180 days after TCRalphabeta/CD19-depleted stem cell transplant. These receptors all stem from a male patient under 10 years old who had a stem cell transplant for chronic granulomatous disease, so the T cells may come from the graft donor. Both conserved end residues are part of each CDR3. Fields, in order: V gene, clone size, D gene, J gene, CDR3 protein, CDR3 DNA. D genes are given only for firm matches. Clone size appears in some rows only: once, few, many, or a class for an expanded clone.

TRBV5-1	many	-	TRBJ1-1	CASSLGAEAFF	TGCGCCAGCAGCTTGGGAGCCGAAGCTTTCTTT
TRBV24-1	many	-	TRBJ2-5	CATSDSTGTGETQYF	TGTGCCACCAGTGATTCCACAGGGACGGGAGAGACCCAGTACTTC
TRBV11-2	many	TRBD2	TRBJ2-7	CASSRVLAGGSSSYEQYF	TGTGCCAGCAGTAGGGTGCTAGCGGGGGGCTCCAGCTCCTACGAGCAGTACTTC
TRBV20-1	many	TRBD1	TRBJ1-2	CSARVPGGGYTF	TGCAGTGCTAGAGTACCAGGGGGAGGCTACACCTTC
TRBV20-1	many	-	TRBJ1-2	CSAPRQLDYGYTF	TGCAGTGCTCCCCGACAGCTCGACTATGGCTACACCTTC
TRBV20-1	few	-	TRBJ1-4	CSARVTRGAGEKLFF	TGCAGTGCTAGAGTGACTAGGGGGGCTGGTGAAAAACTGTTTTTT
TRBV7-6	many	TRBD2	TRBJ2-5	CASSTRLAGVYF	TGTGCCAGCAGCACCAGACTAGCGGGAGTTTACTTC
TRBV15	many	TRBD2	TRBJ2-7	CATSREGSGRREQYF	TGTGCCACCAGCAGAGAGGGTAGCGGGAGACGGGAGCAGTACTTC
TRBV15	many	TRBD1	TRBJ2-7	CATSRDRGTGYEQYF	TGTGCCACCAGCAGAGATCGGGGGACAGGTTACGAGCAGTACTTC
TRBV2	many	TRBD2	TRBJ2-3	CASSEGIAGGFSQRLTDTQYF	TGTGCCAGCTCAGAGGGTATAGCGGGAGGGTTCTCACAACGGCTTACAGATACGCAGTATTTT
TRBV20-1	many	-	TRBJ2-6	CSASSGANVLTF	TGCAGTGCCTCGTCTGGGGCCAACGTCCTGACTTTC
TRBV5-8	many	-	TRBJ1-3	CASSLDSNSGNTIYF	TGTGCCAGCAGCCTCGACAGTAACTCTGGAAACACCATATATTTT
TRBV20-1	many	-	TRBJ2-4	CSALIAKNIQYF	TGCAGTGCTTTAATAGCCAAAAACATTCAGTACTTC
TRBV20-1	many	-	TRBJ2-3	CSATTTVLGTQYF	TGCAGTGCCACGACTACAGTCCTAGGTACGCAGTATTTT
TRBV6-2/TRBV6-3	many	TRBD1	TRBJ2-1	CASAPMRGPGVDEQFF	TGTGCCAGCGCCCCTATGAGGGGGCCGGGTGTAGATGAGCAGTTCTTC
TRBV30	few	-	TRBJ2-3	CAWSFSGVGADTQYF	TGTGCCTGGAGTTTTTCAGGGGTTGGGGCAGATACGCAGTATTTT
TRBV18	many	-	TRBJ1-1	CASSPSRADAEAFF	TGTGCCAGCTCACCTAGTAGGGCGGACGCTGAAGCTTTCTTT
TRBV27	many	-	TRBJ2-2	CASSFYGYGGELFF	TGTGCCAGCAGTTTCTACGGGTATGGCGGGGAGCTGTTTTTT
TRBV13	many	TRBD2	TRBJ2-1	CASSLKLASENEQFF	TGTGCCAGCAGCTTAAAACTAGCGAGTGAAAATGAGCAGTTCTTC
TRBV19	-	-	TRBJ2-1	CASSLTRLSYNEQFF	TGTGCCAGTAGCTTAACTAGATTGTCCTACAATGAGCAGTTCTTC
TRBV9	many	TRBD1	TRBJ2-2	CASSLTTGGLGELFF	TGTGCCAGCAGCCTAACGACAGGGGGCCTCGGGGAGCTGTTTTTT
TRBV11-3	many	TRBD1	TRBJ2-1	CASRGQGSNEQFF	TGTGCCAGTAGGGGACAGGGGAGCAATGAGCAGTTCTTC
TRBV20-1	many	-	TRBJ2-3	CSARGDTGSLHISSTDTQYF	TGCAGTGCTAGAGGCGATACAGGGTCCCTCCATATTTCTAGCACAGATACGCAGTATTTT
TRBV7-2	many	TRBD2	TRBJ2-7	CASSLRLVAGGQQYF	TGTGCCAGCAGCCTCCGGTTGGTAGCGGGGGGGCAGCAGTACTTC
TRBV19	-	-	TRBJ2-1	CALTPSANYNEQFF	TGTGCCTTAACCCCCAGCGCCAACTACAATGAGCAGTTCTTC
TRBV29-1	few	-	TRBJ1-3	CSVVWGTSGNTIYF	TGCAGCGTCGTGTGGGGGACCTCTGGAAACACCATATATTTT
TRBV10-2	many	-	TRBJ2-1	CATRNNEQFF	TGCGCCACAAGAAACAATGAGCAGTTCTTC
TRBV7-9	-	-	TRBJ2-7	CASSFTGSLGEQYF	TGTGCCAGCAGCTTCACCGGGTCCCTGGGGGAGCAGTACTTC
TRBV12-3/TRBV12-4	many	TRBD2	TRBJ2-3	CASSPKGLSTDTQYF	TGTGCCAGCAGCCCGAAGGGACTAAGCACAGATACGCAGTATTTT
TRBV7-8	many	-	TRBJ1-4	CASSLVGEEKLFF	TGTGCCAGCAGCTTAGTGGGGGAGGAAAAACTGTTTTTT
TRBV5-4	many	TRBD1	TRBJ1-3	CASSLQGPGNTIYF	TGTGCCAGCAGCTTACAGGGGCCTGGAAACACCATATATTTT